This TCR beta chain came from a study of shared clonotypes between healthy human individuals. On the study more broadly: Ranging from 18 to 49 in age, donors were a couple of women and a few men. Notes on the study in general: Sharing across four donors was seen in 4% to 5% of naive CD4 clonotypes. Despite large depth, rarefaction showed incomplete sorted-subset sequencing.

Terminally differentiated effector memory CD45RA+ cells were excluded by CCR7 positive selection of CD45RO-negative cells. TCRdb's copy holds only in-frame clones and misses some; the assay was immunoSEQ multiplex PCR. Among about 2,100,000 clones listed, just over 90% were seen once. The trim removed 6 bases at V and 8 bases at J, leaving 21 bases unmatched. The CDR3 spans 18 residues. CDR1 MNHNS and CDR2 SASEGT come from the germline V gene. About this clone: Its antigen is undetermined.

This chain connects TRBV6-1 to TRBJ2-3; 9 nucleotides align to TRBD2. The specimen was naive CD8+ T cells from PBMCs. The receptor was derived from a man aged 18 to 29 in good health. Some clones in this sample may be carry-over from other donors' samples. The CDR3 DNA follows: TGTGCCAGCAGGGAAATAGCGGGAGTTTCGTGGAACACGGGTACGCAGTATTTT. It yields the protein CASREIAGVSWNTGTQYF.